These 16 T cell receptor beta chains came from one sample sequenced in a study of identical twins. TCRdb passed the 5' RACE reads through MiXCR, listing each CDR3 protein once. Here the sample spans roughly 570,000 distinct CDR3 sequences, roughly 9.9% being singletons. The same specimen was also included in a second study, on yellow fever vaccine responses in identical twins.

The sample was PBMCs. The source is a woman under 30 in good health.

This clonotype was counted a few times. The rearrangement links TRBV20-1 to TRBJ2-1; 10 bases are shared with TRBD2. V shed 6 bases, J shed 5 bases, and the junction held 13 bases outside the gene matches. The CDR3 loop spans 16 amino acids. The germline V gene has CDR1 DFQATT and CDR2 SNEGSKA (reference sequence). The CDR3 region is CSAPSGLAGADNEQFF. CDR3 DNA: TGCAGTGCCCCGAGTGGGCTAGCGGGAGCCGACAATGAGCAGTTCTTC.

This clonotype occurred many times. The chain uses TRBV5-5 and TRBJ1-3; the D is unclear. The V end lost 4 bases, the J end lost 1 base, and 9 bases lay between the germline ends. There are 14 residues in the CDR3. Germline V CDR1 and CDR2: SGHKS, YYEKEE (reference sequence). As DNA, the CDR3 is TGTGCCAGCAGCCTTGCCCGATCTGGAAACACCATATATTTT. Amino acid sequence: CASSLARSGNTIYF.

In its sample, this clonotype was seen many times. J is TRBJ2-1 and V is TRBV5-1; 7 bases are shared with TRBD2. CDR3 length: 15 residues. CDR1 and CDR2 (germline): SGHRS, YFSETQ. J was trimmed by 1 base and V by 5 bases; bases with no gene match: 6. CDR3 sequence reads: CASRMAGASYNEQFF. DNA of the CDR3: TGCGCCAGCAGGATGGCGGGAGCGTCCTACAATGAGCAGTTCTTC.

This clonotype has a handful of counts. The chain has TRBV6-2 or TRBV6-3 and TRBJ2-7; tentative D call: TRBD2 (6 bases). The CDR3 has 16 residues. V dropped 0 bases and J dropped 0 bases, with 12 bases sitting between them. CDR1 and CDR2 (germline): MNHEY, SVGEGT. The CDR3 reads CASSYSWRVISYEQYF. The DNA for the CDR3 is TGTGCCAGCAGTTACTCGTGGAGGGTTATCTCCTACGAGCAGTACTTC.

This clonotype was counted once. The V gene is TRBV10-2, the J gene TRBJ2-3, with 14 bases aligning to TRBD2. Germline-derived CDR1 and CDR2 are WSHSY and SAAADI. This CDR3 contains 16 residues. V lost 6 bases and J lost 6; bases outside the gene matches: 8. The CDR3 loop is CASRKGLAGAEDTQYF. Written as DNA, the CDR3 is TGCGCCAGCAGAAAGGGACTAGCGGGGGCTGAGGATACGCAGTATTTT.

This clonotype was counted a few times. The rearrangement joins TRBV20-1 to TRBJ2-7, with 10 bases aligning to TRBD2. Germline lookup yields CDR1 DFQATT and CDR2 SNEGSKA (reference sequence). The CDR3 spans 19 residues. Unmatched junction bases numbered 16, after V lost 0 bases and J lost 2 bases. CDR3 loop: CSARDGGLRGAGGPYEQYF. As DNA, the CDR3 is TGCAGTGCTAGAGATGGGGGGTTAAGGGGAGCGGGAGGGCCCTACGAGCAGTACTTC.

This clonotype was detected many times. V and J are TRBV4-1 and TRBJ2-7; D gene ambiguous. The germline CDR1 and CDR2 sequences are MGHRA and YSYEKL. The CDR3 runs 14 residues. V gave up 4 bases and J gave up 3 bases, with 13 bases separating them. CDR3 sequence reads: CASSPLRVSYEQYF. The DNA for the CDR3 is TGCGCCAGCAGCCCCCTCCGTGTGAGCTACGAGCAGTACTTC.

This clonotype was detected a few times. This chain connects TRBV6-1 to TRBJ2-7; D ambiguous. With 8 bases removed from V and 0 bases from J, the gap between germline ends came to 11 bases. Germline CDR1 MNHNS, CDR2 SASEGT. The CDR3 has 13 residues. The CDR3 sequence is CASAPANSYEQYF. The CDR3 DNA is TGTGCCAGCGCTCCGGCTAACTCCTACGAGCAGTACTTC.

The sample holds a few counts of this clonotype. This chain links TRBV7-2 with TRBJ2-7, with a possible D match to TRBD2 (5 bases). Germline-derived CDR1 and CDR2 are SGHTA and FQGNSA. CDR3 length: 15 amino acids. V dropped 0 bases and J dropped 0 bases, with 9 bases sitting between them. DNA of the CDR3: TGTGCCAGCAGCTTAGCGGGAGACCCCTCCTACGAGCAGTACTTC. It yields the protein CASSLAGDPSYEQYF.

This clonotype was recorded at least ten times. This chain joins TRBV6-5 and TRBJ2-2; a weak D match, TRBD1 (5 bases). Germline CDR1 reads MNHEY; CDR2 reads SVGAGI. The germline V and J ends were trimmed by 2 bases and 6 bases, with 7 bases remaining between them. This CDR3 has 13 residues. CDR3 region: CASSYPGPGELFF. The CDR3 DNA is TGTGCCAGCAGTTACCCAGGGCCCGGGGAGCTGTTTTTT.

This clonotype has just a few counts. A junction boundary mismatches the germline segment, possibly from a read error. The rearrangement links TRBV16 to TRBJ2-7; D unresolved. CDR1 and CDR2 from the germline V gene are KGHSY and FQNENV. This CDR3 is built from 13 residues. The CDR3 DNA is TGTGCCAGCAACCAAAAGCCTCAGGACGAGCAGTACTTC. Translation gives CASNQKPQDEQYF. Full variable domain (outside the CDR3, taken from reference TRBV16 and TRBJ2-7): GEEVAQTPKHLVRGEGQKAKLYCAPIKGHSYVFWYQQVLKNEFKFLISFQNENVFDETGMPKERFSAKCLPNSPCSLEIQATKLEDSAVYFCASNQKPQDEQYFGPGTRLTVT.

This clonotype was detected only a few times. The chain carries TRBV4-1 and TRBJ1-2; D unresolved. The V and J ends lost 0 bases and 6 bases respectively, with 11 bases between them. CDR1 MGHRA and CDR2 YSYEKL come from the germline V gene. This CDR3 region has 14 residues. CDR3 region: CASSQENLSDGYTF. CDR3 sequence (DNA): TGCGCCAGCAGCCAAGAAAACTTGTCCGATGGCTACACCTTC.

This clonotype came up a few times. The genes are TRBV27 and TRBJ1-6; TRBD1 matches 9 bases. There are 14 residues in the CDR3. With V trimmed by 6 bases and J by 6 bases, 3 bases remained unmatched. Germline values: CDR1 MNHEY, CDR2 SMNVEV (reference sequence). The CDR3 bases are TGTGCCAGCAGAGGACAGGGGAGTAATTCACCCCTCCACTTT. It translates to CASRGQGSNSPLHF.

Ten or more counts support this clonotype. J is TRBJ1-2 and V is TRBV11-2, with D possibly matching TRBD1 (5 bases). The CDR3 consists of 15 residues. V was trimmed by 1 base and J by 4 bases, leaving 13 bases between them. Germline-derived CDR1 and CDR2 are SGHAT and FQNNGV. The CDR3 sequence: CASSLGGAGGYGYTF. The DNA of the CDR3 is TGTGCCAGCAGCTTAGGAGGGGCAGGAGGCTATGGCTACACCTTC.

The table lists this clonotype with many counts. The CDR3, as DNA: TGTGCCAGCAGCTTAGCGGGGACCACTTCCAATGAGCAGTTCTTC. It yields the protein CASSLAGTTSNEQFF. The chain has TRBV7-2 and TRBJ2-1, with D perhaps assigned TRBD1 or TRBD2 (5 bases each). This CDR3 is built from 15 residues. Deletions cut 0 bases from V and 6 bases from J, with 12 bases between. The germline CDR1 and CDR2 sequences are SGHTA and FQGNSA.

This clonotype has a handful of counts. The chain combines TRBV6-1 with TRBJ2-7; the match to TRBD1 covers 8 bases. Germline loops: CDR1 MNHNS, CDR2 SASEGT. V lost 3 bases, J lost 2 bases, and 21 bases stayed unmatched. CDR3 length: 20 amino acids. The CDR3: CASSDPNRGQARLQAYEQYF. The CDR3 DNA is TGTGCCAGCAGTGATCCGAACCGGGGACAGGCCCGACTACAAGCCTACGAGCAGTACTTC.